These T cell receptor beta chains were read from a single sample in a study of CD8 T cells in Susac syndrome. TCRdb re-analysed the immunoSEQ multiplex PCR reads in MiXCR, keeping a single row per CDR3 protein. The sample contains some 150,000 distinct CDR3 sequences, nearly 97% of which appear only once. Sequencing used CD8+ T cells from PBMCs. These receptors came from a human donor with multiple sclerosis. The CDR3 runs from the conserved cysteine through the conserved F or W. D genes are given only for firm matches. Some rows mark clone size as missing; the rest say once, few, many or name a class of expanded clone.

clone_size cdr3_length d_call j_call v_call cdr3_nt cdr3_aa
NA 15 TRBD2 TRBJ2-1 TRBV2 TGTGCCAGCGGGACTAGCGGGAGTCGGAGAAATGAGCAGTTCTTC CASGTSGSRRNEQFF
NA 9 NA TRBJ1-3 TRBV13 TGTGCCAGCAGCCTCACCATATATTTT CASSLTIYF
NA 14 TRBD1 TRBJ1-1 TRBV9 TGTGCCAGCAGCCCTGGACAGGGGAGCACTGAAGCTTTCTTT CASSPGQGSTEAFF
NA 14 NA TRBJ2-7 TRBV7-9 TGTGCCAGCAGCGAAGATGCTTCCTCCTACGAGCAGTACTTC CASSEDASSYEQYF
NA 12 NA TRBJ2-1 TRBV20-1 TGCAGTGCTAGGTCCGCCTACAATGAGCAGTTCTTC CSARSAYNEQFF
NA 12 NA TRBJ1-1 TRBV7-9 TGTGCCAGCAGCTGGATGAACACTGAAGCTTTCTTT CASSWMNTEAFF
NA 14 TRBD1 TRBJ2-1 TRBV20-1 TGCAGTGTCTCTCAGGGGGCAATCGACAATGAGCAGTTCTTC CSVSQGAIDNEQFF
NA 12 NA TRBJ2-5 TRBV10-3 TGTGCCATCAGTGACCCTAGGGAGACCCAGTACTTC CAISDPRETQYF
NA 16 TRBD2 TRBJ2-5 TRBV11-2 TGTGCCAGCAGCATAAGACTAGCGGAGATGGGAGAGACCCAGTACTTC CASSIRLAEMGETQYF
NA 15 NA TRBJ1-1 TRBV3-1 TGTGCCAGCAGCCAAGAGGGGGGTGGGACCGCTGAAGCTTTCTTT CASSQEGGGTAEAFF
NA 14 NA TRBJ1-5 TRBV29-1 TGCAGCGTTTCTGATTCGATTAGCAATCAGCCCCAGCATTTT CSVSDSISNQPQHF
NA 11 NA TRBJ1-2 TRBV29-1 TGCAGCGTTGAACGCCGAGGCGACTACACCTTC CSVERRGDYTF
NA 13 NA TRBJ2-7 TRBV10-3 TGTGCCATTGGGCAGGGACTCTCCTACGAGCAGTACTTC CAIGQGLSYEQYF
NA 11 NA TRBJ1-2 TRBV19 TGTGCCACCACGGGAACAGGGCAATACACCTTC CATTGTGQYTF
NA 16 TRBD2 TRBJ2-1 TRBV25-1 TGTGCCAGCAGTGACGGCCCCAGCGGGGGGTACAATGAGCAGTTCTTC CASSDGPSGGYNEQFF
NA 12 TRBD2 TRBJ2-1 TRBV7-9 TGTGCCAGCAGTCCGACTAGCGGCGAGCAGTTCTTC CASSPTSGEQFF
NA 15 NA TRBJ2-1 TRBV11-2 TGTGCCAGCAGCTTTTCGGGGGATAGCTACAATGAGCAGTTCTTC CASSFSGDSYNEQFF
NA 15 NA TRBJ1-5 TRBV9 TGTGCCAGCAGCGTAGGGGAGGGCCCCAATCAGCCCCAGCATTTT CASSVGEGPNQPQHF
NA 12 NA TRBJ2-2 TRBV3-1 TGTGCCAGCCACCAGGGTACCGGGGAGCTGTTTTTT CASHQGTGELFF
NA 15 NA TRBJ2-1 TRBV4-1 TGCGCCAGCAGCCAAGGGCAGGGCTCCTACAATGAGCAGTTCTTC CASSQGQGSYNEQFF
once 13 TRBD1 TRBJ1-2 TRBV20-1 TGCAGTGCATCTGGACAGGATCAAGGAGGCTACACCTTC CSASGQDQGGYTF
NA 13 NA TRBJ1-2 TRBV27 TGTGCCAGCCGCGGGGGCTCTGGCTATGGCTACACCTTC CASRGGSGYGYTF
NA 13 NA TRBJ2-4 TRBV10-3 TGTGCCATTGGAGAGGGGGCCAAAAACATTCAGTACTTC CAIGEGAKNIQYF
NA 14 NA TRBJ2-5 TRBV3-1 TGTGCCAGCAGCCAAAAGGGGGATTTAGAGACCCAGTACTTC CASSQKGDLETQYF
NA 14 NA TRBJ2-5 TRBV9 TGTGCCAGCAGCCCCGGGACCCTACAAGAGACCCAGTACTTC CASSPGTLQETQYF
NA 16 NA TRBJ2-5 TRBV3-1 TGTGCCAGCAGCCAAGATCTGAGCGTCCCCCCAGAGACCCAGTACTTC CASSQDLSVPPETQYF
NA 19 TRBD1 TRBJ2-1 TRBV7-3 TGTGCCAGCAGTTCGAGAGCCACGGGACAGGGTATGATGGACAATGAGCAGTTCTTC CASSSRATGQGMMDNEQFF
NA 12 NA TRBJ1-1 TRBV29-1 TGCAGCGGGGCGGATCTAAACACTGAAGCTTTCTTT CSGADLNTEAFF
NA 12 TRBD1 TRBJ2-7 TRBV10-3 TGTGCCATCAAGGGACAGTCCTACGAGCAGTACTTC CAIKGQSYEQYF
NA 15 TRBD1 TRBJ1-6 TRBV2 TGTGCCAGCAGTGAAAGGGGAGCAGGGGGATCACCCCTCCACTTT CASSERGAGGSPLHF
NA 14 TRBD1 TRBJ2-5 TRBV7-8 TGTGCCAGCAGCGGATCCGGGACAGCCGAGACCCAGTACTTC CASSGSGTAETQYF
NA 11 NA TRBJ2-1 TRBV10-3 TGTGCCATCAGTCGGGACAATGAGCAGTTCTTC CAISRDNEQFF
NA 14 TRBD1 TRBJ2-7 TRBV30 TGTGCCTGGAGGGTACCGGGACAGGGCTACGAGCAGTACTTC CAWRVPGQGYEQYF
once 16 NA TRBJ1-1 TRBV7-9 TGTGCCAGCAGCTCGAATTCCGGTACAACGAACACTGAAGCTTTCTTT CASSSNSGTTNTEAFF
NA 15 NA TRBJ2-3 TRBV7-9 TGTGCCAGCAGATCCCCCGGGTCCACCGACAATACGCAGTATTTT CASRSPGSTDNTQYF
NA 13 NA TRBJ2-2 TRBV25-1 TGTGCCAGCAGTGTTGACAGAACCGGGGAGCTGTTTTTT CASSVDRTGELFF
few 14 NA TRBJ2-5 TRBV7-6 TGTGCCAGCAGCTTAGCGGGGGGGGCGGAGACCCAGTACTTC CASSLAGGAETQYF
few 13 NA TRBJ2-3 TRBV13 TGTGCCAGCAGCTTAGGTCTGGCAGATACGCAGTATTTT CASSLGLADTQYF
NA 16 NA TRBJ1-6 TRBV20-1 TGCAGTGCTAGAGATCGTAGTAAGAGGTTGGATTCACCCCTCCACTTT CSARDRSKRLDSPLHF
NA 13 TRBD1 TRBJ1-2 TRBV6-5 TGTGCCAGCAGTTACTCGATACAGGGGAGCTACACCTTC CASSYSIQGSYTF
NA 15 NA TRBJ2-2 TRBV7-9 TGTGCCAGCAGCTCTAAAGCGGGCCCCACCGGGGAGCTGTTTTTT CASSSKAGPTGELFF
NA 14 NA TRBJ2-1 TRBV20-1 TGCAGTGCTAGTGGAACCGGGACGGGTAATGAGCAGTTCTTC CSASGTGTGNEQFF
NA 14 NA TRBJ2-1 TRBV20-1 TGCAGTGCTAGAGACCGGGGCTCCTACAATGAGCAGTTCTTC CSARDRGSYNEQFF
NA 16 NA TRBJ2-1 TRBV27 TGTGCCAGCAGTCCGCACGACGGGGTGGAATACAATGAGCAGTTCTTC CASSPHDGVEYNEQFF
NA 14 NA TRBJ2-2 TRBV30 TGTGCCTGGAGTCTCGGGATGGTAACCGGGGAGCTGTTTTTT CAWSLGMVTGELFF
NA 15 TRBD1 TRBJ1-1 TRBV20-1 TGCAGTGCTATTGAGGCAGGGGGACTGAGAACTGAAGCTTTCTTT CSAIEAGGLRTEAFF
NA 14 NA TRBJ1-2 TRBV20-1 TGCAGTGCTAGGGACCCTCGAGGAGGTTATGGCTACACCTTC CSARDPRGGYGYTF
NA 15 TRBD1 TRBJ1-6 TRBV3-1 TGTGCCAGCAGCCGGACAGGGGGTGAGGAGTCACCCCTCCACTTT CASSRTGGEESPLHF
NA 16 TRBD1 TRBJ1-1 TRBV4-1 TGCGCCAGCAGCGAACAACGGACAGGGGGCGACGGTGAAGCTTTCTTT CASSEQRTGGDGEAFF
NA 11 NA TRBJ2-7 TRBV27 TGTGCCAGCAGTTCCGGTTACGAGCAGTACTTC CASSSGYEQYF
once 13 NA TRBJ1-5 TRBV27 TGTGCCAGCAGTTTTCTGAGCAATCAGCCCCAGCATTTT CASSFLSNQPQHF
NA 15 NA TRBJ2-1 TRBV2 TGTGCCAGCAGTGTCCCAGTGGGGTCCTACAATGAGCAGTTCTTC CASSVPVGSYNEQFF
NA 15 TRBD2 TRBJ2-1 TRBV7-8 TGTGCCAGCAGCTTTCTAGCGGGGGAATACAATGAGCAGTTCTTC CASSFLAGEYNEQFF
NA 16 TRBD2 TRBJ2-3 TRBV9 TGTGCCAGCAGCGACCTTAGCGGGGGGAGCACAGATACGCAGTATTTT CASSDLSGGSTDTQYF
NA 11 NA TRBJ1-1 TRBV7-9 TGTGCCAGCAGCTTAGGGCAGGAAGCTTTCTTT CASSLGQEAFF
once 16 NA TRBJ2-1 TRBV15 TGTGCCACCAGCAGAGTGGGGGATAGCTCCTACAATGAGCAGTTCTTC CATSRVGDSSYNEQFF
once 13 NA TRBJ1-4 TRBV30 TGTGCCTGGAGCATCGACGGGGCTGAAAAACTGTTTTTT CAWSIDGAEKLFF
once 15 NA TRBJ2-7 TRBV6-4 TGTGCCAGCAGTCCGACAGATCCAATTTCCTACGAGCAGTACTTC CASSPTDPISYEQYF
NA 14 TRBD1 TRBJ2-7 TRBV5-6 TGTGCCAGCAGCTTTTGGGACAGCTCCTACGAGCAGTACTTC CASSFWDSSYEQYF